Included here is one TCR beta chain sequence, with context. Source study methods: By means of reference gene primer amplification, nucleated cell counts were estimated. Sequencing used immunoSEQ multiplex PCR; TCRdb keeps in-frame clones, though not all of them. That table furnishes V, J and clone size, whereas the DNA furnished D and trimming. The sample yields around 220,000 clones, roughly 84% seen once. The data were taken from a study of blood T cell repertoires in COVID-19. At the level of the study: Acute-phase and convalescent COVID-19 samples originated in the United States, Italy and Spain. T cells, B-cell-depleted T cells, or PBMCs provided the cDNA or gDNA that served as material.

The CDR3 has 17 residues. J gave up 5 bases and V 4 bases, and 11 bases lay outside the gene matches. The germline CDR1 and CDR2 sequences are LNHDA and SQIVND (reference sequence). The material sequenced was peripheral blood. V is TRBV19 and J is TRBJ2-5; 12 bases line up with TRBD2. The TCR comes from a man aged 35 to 55 with active or convalescent COVID-19. The CDR3 loop reads CASSTGLAGPQGETQYF. DNA of the CDR3: TGTGCCAGTAGTACCGGACTAGCGGGACCTCAAGGGGAGACCCAGTACTTC.